The TCR beta chain described here comes from a study of T cell responses to AZD1222 COVID-19 vaccine. A word on this clone: The antigen remains undetermined.

Trimming shortened V by 0 bases and J by 5 bases, and 10 bases separated the two germline ends. The CDR3 runs 13 residues. From germline, CDR1 is GTSNPN and CDR2 SVGIG (reference sequence). Study-wide points: Nearly half of spike-specific TCRs reportedly target variant regions that are unmutated in the B.1.351 and B.1.1.7 variants.

The data were produced by immunoSEQ multiplex PCR, yet TCRdb's version contains in-frame clones alone and is incomplete. The data hold 150,000 to 200,000 clones, with 94% observed a single time. V gene TRBV30 combines with J gene TRBJ1-1; D is unclear. This receptor was obtained from an adult who received the AZD1222 COVID-19 vaccine. The sequencing used peripheral blood, collected 28 days after the second AZD1222 dose. CDR3 in amino acids: CAWSVYVGTEAFF. In DNA form, the CDR3 reads TGTGCCTGGAGTGTCTACGTTGGGACTGAAGCTTTCTTT.